A selection of T cell receptor beta chains follows, all from one sample in a study of blood T cell repertoires in COVID-19. The data were produced by immunoSEQ multiplex PCR, yet TCRdb's version contains in-frame clones alone and is incomplete. This table holds about 24,000 clones, 70% to 90% found once. The sequencing sample was made of peripheral blood. These receptors were taken from a man between 70 and 80 years old with COVID-19, enrolled during active disease. Each CDR3 is given with its conserved first and last residue. Each record gives: clone size, J gene, CDR3 length, D gene, V gene, CDR3 protein, CDR3 DNA. The D gene is left open where the match is weak. A clone size is listed for some rows: how often the clone was seen (once, few, many), or a class if it is expanded.

- | TRBJ1-5 | 14 | - | TRBV6-5 | CASTPGAFNQPQHF | TGTGCCAGCACCCCAGGGGCCTTCAATCAGCCCCAGCATTTT
few | TRBJ1-5 | 15 | TRBD1 | TRBV6-5 | CASRSGTVRNQPQHF | TGTGCCAGCAGGTCCGGGACAGTAAGAAATCAGCCCCAGCATTTT
- | TRBJ1-6 | 17 | - | TRBV5-8 | CASSSELRQVYNSPLHF | TGTGCCAGCAGCTCTGAATTACGACAAGTCTATAATTCACCCCTCCACTTT
- | TRBJ2-2 | 15 | TRBD1 | TRBV5-1 | CASSPGTANTGELFF | TGCGCCAGCAGCCCCGGGACAGCGAACACCGGGGAGCTGTTTTTT
- | TRBJ2-7 | 15 | TRBD2 | TRBV5-4 | CASSPGTSGGGEQYF | TGTGCCAGCAGCCCCGGGACTAGCGGGGGGGGAGAGCAGTACTTC
- | TRBJ1-1 | 14 | TRBD1 | TRBV6-5 | CATRQGTTNTEAFF | TGTGCCACCCGACAGGGAACTACGAACACTGAAGCTTTCTTT
- | TRBJ1-6 | 14 | - | TRBV6-2/TRBV6-3 | CASSYVGGNSPLHF | TGTGCCAGCAGTTACGTGGGAGGCAATTCACCCCTCCACTTT
once | TRBJ1-2 | 15 | - | TRBV7-8 | CASSSRTEALNGYTF | TGTGCCAGCAGCTCTAGGACAGAGGCTTTAAATGGCTACACCTTC
- | TRBJ2-3 | 15 | TRBD2 | TRBV19 | CASSYLAGGTDTQYF | TGTGCCAGTAGTTATTTGGCGGGGGGCACAGATACGCAGTATTTT
- | TRBJ2-1 | 15 | TRBD1 | TRBV24-1 | CATSASGTGGHEQFF | TGTGCCACCAGTGCCTCCGGGACAGGGGGACATGAGCAGTTCTTC
- | TRBJ2-6 | 17 | - | TRBV27 | CASSLTDYSSGANVLTF | TGTGCCAGCAGTTTAACCGATTACAGCTCTGGGGCCAACGTCCTGACTTTC
once | TRBJ1-3 | 15 | - | TRBV19 | CASSFGGYSGNTIYF | TGTGCCAGTAGTTTTGGGGGCTACTCTGGAAACACCATATATTTT
- | TRBJ1-5 | 13 | - | TRBV18 | CASHGGANQPQHF | TGTGCCAGCCATGGGGGGGCCAATCAGCCCCAGCATTTT
- | TRBJ2-2 | 17 | TRBD1 | TRBV4-1 | CASSVTGTGAQTGELFF | TGCGCCAGCAGTGTTACCGGGACAGGGGCCCAGACCGGGGAGCTGTTTTTT
- | TRBJ1-2 | 12 | - | TRBV7-9 | CASSFTGDGYTF | TGTGCCAGCAGCTTCACCGGAGATGGCTACACCTTC
- | TRBJ2-1 | 15 | - | TRBV7-9 | CASSFPGISYNEQFF | TGTGCCAGCAGCTTCCCGGGAATCTCCTACAATGAGCAGTTCTTC
- | TRBJ2-7 | 11 | - | TRBV5-4 | CASSFNSEQYF | TGTGCCAGCAGCTTTAATTCCGAGCAGTACTTC
- | TRBJ2-6 | 17 | TRBD1 | TRBV24-1 | CATSDGQGTPGANVLTF | TGTGCCACCAGTGACGGACAGGGGACGCCTGGGGCCAACGTCCTGACTTTC
- | TRBJ2-7 | 15 | - | TRBV10-3 | CAISESGQVSYEQYF | TGTGCCATCAGTGAGTCGGGGCAGGTATCCTACGAGCAGTACTTC
few | TRBJ2-7 | 14 | - | TRBV6-2/TRBV6-3 | CASSYFLGAYEQYF | TGTGCCAGCAGTTACTTCCTGGGAGCCTACGAGCAGTACTTC
- | TRBJ1-2 | 15 | TRBD1 | TRBV5-4 | CASSLRDRGNYGYTF | TGTGCCAGCAGCCTACGGGACAGGGGGAACTATGGCTACACCTTC
once | TRBJ1-5 | 16 | - | TRBV5-6 | CASSLWGGASNQPQHF | TGTGCCAGCAGCTTGTGGGGTGGGGCAAGCAATCAGCCCCAGCATTTT
once | TRBJ2-5 | 14 | - | TRBV5-1 | CASRTTGPQETQYF | TGCGCCAGCAGAACTACAGGACCCCAAGAGACCCAGTACTTC
- | TRBJ2-5 | 16 | TRBD1 | TRBV5-4 | CASSLSRDRAGGTQYF | TGTGCCAGCAGCTTGTCCCGGGACAGGGCCGGGGGGACCCAGTACTTC
few | TRBJ2-5 | 14 | - | TRBV5-5 | CASSLGPNQETQYF | TGTGCCAGCAGCCTTGGGCCCAACCAAGAGACCCAGTACTTC
- | TRBJ2-1 | 15 | - | TRBV19 | CASSIARGSYNEQFF | TGTGCCAGTAGTATTGCTAGGGGTTCCTACAATGAGCAGTTCTTC
- | TRBJ2-7 | 13 | TRBD2 | TRBV7-9 | CASSLTGGEEQYF | TGTGCCAGCAGCTTAACGGGGGGTGAAGAGCAGTACTTC
- | TRBJ1-1 | 13 | - | TRBV4-1 | CASSHAGETEAFF | TGCGCCAGCAGCCACGCGGGGGAAACTGAAGCTTTCTTT